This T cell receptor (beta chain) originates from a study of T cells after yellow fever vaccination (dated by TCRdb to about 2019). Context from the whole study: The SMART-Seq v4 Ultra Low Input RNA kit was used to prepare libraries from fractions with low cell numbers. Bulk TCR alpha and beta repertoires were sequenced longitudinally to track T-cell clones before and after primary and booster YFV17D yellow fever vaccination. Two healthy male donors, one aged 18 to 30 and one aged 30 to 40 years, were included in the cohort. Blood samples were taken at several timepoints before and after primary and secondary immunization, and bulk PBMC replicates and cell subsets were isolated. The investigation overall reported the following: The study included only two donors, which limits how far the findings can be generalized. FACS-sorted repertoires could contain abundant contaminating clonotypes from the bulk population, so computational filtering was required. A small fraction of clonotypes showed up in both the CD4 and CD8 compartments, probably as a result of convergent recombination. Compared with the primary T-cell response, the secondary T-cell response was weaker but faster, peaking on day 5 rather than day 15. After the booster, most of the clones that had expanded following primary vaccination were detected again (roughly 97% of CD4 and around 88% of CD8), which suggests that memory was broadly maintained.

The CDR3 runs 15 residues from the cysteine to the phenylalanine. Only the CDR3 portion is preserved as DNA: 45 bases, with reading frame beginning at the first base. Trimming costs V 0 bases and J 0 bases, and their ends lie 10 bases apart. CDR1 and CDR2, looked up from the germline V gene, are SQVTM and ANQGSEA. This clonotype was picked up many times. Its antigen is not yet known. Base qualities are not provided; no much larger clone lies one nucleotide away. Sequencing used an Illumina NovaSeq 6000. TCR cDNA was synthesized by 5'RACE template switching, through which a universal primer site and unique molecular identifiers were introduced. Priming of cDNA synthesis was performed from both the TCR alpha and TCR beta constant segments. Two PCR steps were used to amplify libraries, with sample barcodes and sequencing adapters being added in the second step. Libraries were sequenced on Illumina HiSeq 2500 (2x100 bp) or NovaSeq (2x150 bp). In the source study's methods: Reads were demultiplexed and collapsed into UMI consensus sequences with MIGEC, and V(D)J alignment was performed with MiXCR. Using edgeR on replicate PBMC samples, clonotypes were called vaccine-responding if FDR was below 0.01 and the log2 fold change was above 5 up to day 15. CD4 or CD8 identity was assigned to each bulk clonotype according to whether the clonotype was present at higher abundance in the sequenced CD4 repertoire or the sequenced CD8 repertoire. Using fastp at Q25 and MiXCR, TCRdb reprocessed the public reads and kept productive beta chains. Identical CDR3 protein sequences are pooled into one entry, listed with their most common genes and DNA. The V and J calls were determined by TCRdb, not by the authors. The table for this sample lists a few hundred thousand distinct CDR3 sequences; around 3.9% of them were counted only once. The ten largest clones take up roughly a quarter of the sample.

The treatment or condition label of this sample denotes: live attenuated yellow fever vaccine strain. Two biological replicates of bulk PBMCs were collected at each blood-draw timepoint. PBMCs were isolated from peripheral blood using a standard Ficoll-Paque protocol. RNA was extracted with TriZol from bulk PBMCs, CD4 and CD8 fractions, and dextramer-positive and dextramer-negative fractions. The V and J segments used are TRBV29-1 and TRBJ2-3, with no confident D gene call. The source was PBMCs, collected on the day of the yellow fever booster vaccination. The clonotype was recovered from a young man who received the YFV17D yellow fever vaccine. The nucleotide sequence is TGCAGCGTTGAAGATCTTCACGGCAGCACAGATACGCAGTATTTT. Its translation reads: CSVEDLHGSTDTQYF.